Listed here are 13 T cell receptor beta chains from one sample, sequenced in a study of post-analysis software for immune sequencing data. Findings and limits, study-wide: Included in a set of about five TRBV segments more frequent in patients than controls were TRBV5-6, TRBV5-1 and TRBV20-1.

cDNA libraries of TCR beta carried unique molecular identifiers. Each CDR3 protein is one row after TCRdb ran MiXCR on the PCR reads. The table includes roughly 600,000 distinct CDR3 sequences, around 44% detected once. What these receptors recognize is not known. Sequenced input: blood. The receptor source for this set is a girl between 5 and 17 years old with multiple sclerosis.

The chain employs TRBV11-2 and TRBJ2-7, with unresolved D. The germline V gene encodes CDR1 SGHAT and CDR2 FQNNGV. CDR3 size: 14 residues. V dropped 3 bases and J dropped 0 bases, with 9 bases sitting between them. The DNA for the CDR3 is TGTGCCAGCAGCTTCTCCCAGGACTCCTACGAGCAGTACTTC. Amino acid sequence: CASSFSQDSYEQYF.

This chain uses TRBV6-5 with TRBJ2-3; D may correspond to TRBD1 or TRBD2 (5 bases each). Germline V gives CDR1 MNHEY, CDR2 SVGAGI. V gave up 6 bases and J gave up 2 bases, with 15 bases separating them. The CDR3 covers 15 residues. The CDR3 reads CASRPPGPDTDTQYF. As DNA, the CDR3 is TGTGCCAGCAGACCCCCGGGGCCTGACACAGATACGCAGTATTTT.

Written as DNA, the CDR3 is TGTGCCAGCAGCTTAATAACGGGAGAGACCCAGTACTTC. Translating it yields CASSLITGETQYF. J is TRBJ2-5 and V is TRBV7-9; D gene uncertain. The V gene's germline CDR1 is SEHNR and CDR2 FQNEAQ (reference sequence). V was clipped by 2 bases and J by 4 bases, with 8 bases between them. CDR3 length: 13 amino acids.

The rearrangement links TRBV7-9 to TRBJ2-1; unclear D gene. The V gene's germline CDR1 is SEHNR and CDR2 FQNEAQ (reference sequence). The ends were cut back, 4 bases at V and 0 bases at J, with 13 bases in the middle. CDR3 length: 16 residues. The CDR3 DNA follows: TGTGCCAGCAGCTCCCTGACCGAAAGCTCCTACAATGAGCAGTTCTTC. Amino acids: CASSSLTESSYNEQFF.

This clonotype was counted only a few times. The gene calls are TRBV20-1 and TRBJ1-2; 7 bases are a match to TRBD1. The junction had 8 bases not matched to a gene; V was cut back by 3 bases and J by 4 bases. Looked up from germline, CDR1 is DFQATT and CDR2 is SNEGSKA (reference sequence). This CDR3 comprises 14 residues. This CDR3 reads CSASQRGRTYGYTF. CDR3 nucleotide sequence: TGCAGTGCTAGTCAGAGGGGGCGTACCTATGGCTACACCTTC.

This clonotype was picked up a small number of times. V is TRBV2 and J is TRBJ1-1; TRBD1 is a possible D gene (6 bases). V lost 8 bases and J lost 1, with 11 bases in between. This CDR3 is 13 amino acids long. Germline V gene sequence: CDR1 SNHLY, CDR2 FYNNEI. The CDR3 DNA follows: TGTGCCAGCCGACAGGAGCCGAACACTGAAGCTTTCTTT. Its translation is CASRQEPNTEAFF.

This chain links TRBV27 with TRBJ2-2, with D uncertain. CDR3 size: 15 residues. CDR1 and CDR2 (germline): MNHEY, SMNVEV (reference sequence). V was clipped by 3 bases and J by 1 base, with 9 bases between them. DNA of the CDR3: TGTGCCAGCAGTTTCGGCGGCCAGAACACCGGGGAGCTGTTTTTT. Protein product: CASSFGGQNTGELFF.

The chain has TRBV7-2 and TRBJ2-1, with no clear D. From germline, CDR1 is SGHTA and CDR2 FQGNSA. This CDR3 is built from 12 residues. Trimming took 2 bases from V and 4 from J, leaving 3 bases between them. In DNA, the CDR3 is TGTGCCAGCAGCTTAATTTACAATGAGCAGTTCTTC. Its protein product is CASSLIYNEQFF.

This clonotype was recorded once. The chain recombines TRBV9 with TRBJ2-5; 8 nucleotides match TRBD1. V shed 3 bases and J 11 bases; nucleotides not matched to a gene: 12. CDR3 size: 14 residues. Germline CDR1 SGDLS, CDR2 YYNGEE. In nucleotides, the CDR3 is TGTGCCAGCAGCGCCGGGACAGGATCGGAAGAGCAGTACTTC. Translating gives CASSAGTGSEEQYF. Together with reference TRBV9 and TRBJ2-5, the CDR3 gives the full variable domain: DSGVTQTPKHLITATGQRVTLRCSPRSGDLSVYWYQQSLDQGLQFLIQYYNGEERAKGNILERFSAQQFPDLHSELNLSSLELGDSALYFCASSAGTGSEEQYFGPGTRLLVL.

This clonotype turned up a few times. The chain joins TRBV20-1 to TRBJ2-5, with 7 bases identical to TRBD2. Losses at the gene ends were 2 bases for V and 4 bases for J; bases not matched to a gene: 13. CDR3 length equals 16 residues. CDR1 is DFQATT and CDR2 is SNEGSKA in the germline V gene (reference sequence). The CDR3 DNA reads as TGCAGTGCTAGACTACGGTGGGAGGGCCGGGGAGAGACCCAGTACTTC. Translated, it gives CSARLRWEGRGETQYF.

The sample holds one count of this clonotype. This chain uses TRBV6-6 with TRBJ2-5, with D perhaps assigned TRBD1 or TRBD2 (5 bases each). Germline-derived CDR1 and CDR2 are MNHNY and SVGAGI (reference sequence). V lost 4 bases and J lost 7, with 13 bases in between. The CDR3 length is 13 residues. Written as DNA, the CDR3 is TGTGCCAGCAGTTCCGGGACCTCGCGGACCCAGTACTTC. Its translation is CASSSGTSRTQYF.

This clonotype was observed at least ten times. This rearrangement joins TRBV7-6 to TRBJ2-7, with no clear D. The germline V gene has CDR1 SGHVS and CDR2 FNYEAQ. Trimming left V 2 bases short and J 1 base short, with 12 bases between. The CDR3 has 15 amino acids. CDR3 nucleotide sequence: TGTGCCAGCAGCTTATTAGGTCAGACTTCCTACGAGCAGTACTTC. Its protein product is CASSLLGQTSYEQYF.

This chain joins TRBV6-5 and TRBJ1-2, with D unresolved. The germline gives CDR1 MNHEY, CDR2 SVGAGI. The CDR3 spans 14 residues. V was cut by 6 bases and J by 0 bases, with 11 bases left in between. The CDR3 spells CASSRTVANYGYTF. CDR3 DNA sequence: TGTGCCAGCAGCCGGACGGTTGCTAACTATGGCTACACCTTC.